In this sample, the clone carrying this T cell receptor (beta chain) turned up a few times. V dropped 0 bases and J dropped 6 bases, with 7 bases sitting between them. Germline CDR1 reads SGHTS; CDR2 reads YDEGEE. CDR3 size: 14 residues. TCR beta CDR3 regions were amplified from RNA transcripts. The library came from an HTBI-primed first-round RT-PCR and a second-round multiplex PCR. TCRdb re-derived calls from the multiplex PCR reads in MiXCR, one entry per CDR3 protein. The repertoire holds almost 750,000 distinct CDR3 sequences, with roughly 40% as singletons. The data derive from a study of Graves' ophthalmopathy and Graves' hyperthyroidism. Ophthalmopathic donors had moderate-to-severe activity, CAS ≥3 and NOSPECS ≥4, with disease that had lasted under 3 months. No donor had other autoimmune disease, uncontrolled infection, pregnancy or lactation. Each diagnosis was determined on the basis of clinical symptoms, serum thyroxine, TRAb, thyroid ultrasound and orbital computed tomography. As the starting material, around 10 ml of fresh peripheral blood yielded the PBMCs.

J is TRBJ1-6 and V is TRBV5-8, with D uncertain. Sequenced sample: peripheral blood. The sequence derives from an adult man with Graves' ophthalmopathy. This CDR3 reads CASSLAGSNSPLHF. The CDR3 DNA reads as TGTGCCAGCAGCTTGGCCGGGAGTAATTCACCCCTCCACTTT.